This T cell receptor (beta chain) comes out of a study of T-cell memory formation after mild COVID-19. One entry per CDR3 protein results from TCRdb running MiXCR on the 5' RACE reads. Found here are approximately 410,000 distinct CDR3 sequences, 20% to 30% of them singletons; the top ten hold 13%. This clonotype was seen a handful of times. Germline lookup yields CDR1 GTSNPN and CDR2 SVGIG (reference sequence). The V end lost 2 bases, the J end lost 3 bases, and 14 bases lay between the germline ends. This CDR3 is built from 15 residues. The chain couples TRBV30 to TRBJ1-5, with no clear D. The receptor comes from an adult woman who had mild COVID-19 (a few samples of this study predate the infection). Cell type and time point are not known. The sample taken for sequencing was PBMCs or a T cell subset sorted from them (not recorded which). The CDR3, as DNA: TGTGCCTGGAGTAGAGGCGAGGCCAACAATCAGCCCCAGCATTTT. Protein sequence: CAWSRGEANNQPQHF. Complete variable domain (other parts from reference TRBV30 and TRBJ1-5): SQTIHQWPATLVQPVGSPLSLECTVEGTSNPNLYWYRQAAGRGLQLLFYSVGIGQISSEVPQNLSASRPQDRQFILSSKKLLLSDSGFYLCAWSRGEANNQPQHFGDGTRLSIL.